This T cell receptor beta chain appears in the sequencing data of a study of cytomegalovirus exposure and HLA in healthy donors. Study-level findings and limits: The listing of 160 or so TCR beta chains classed them as cytomegalovirus-associated. Reports credit the classifier with highly specific, highly sensitive diagnosis of cytomegalovirus status. Three chains linked to CMV were shown in vitro to be specific for CMV antigens. In the 120 validation repertoires, approximately 93% of cluster scores exceeded 0, per a later analysis.

With V trimmed by 1 base and J by 4 bases, 21 bases remained unmatched. The CDR3 contains 21 residues. Germline CDR1 and CDR2: LGHNA and YNFKEQ. Regarding this clone: The antigen is undetermined.

Using immunoSEQ multiplex PCR, the repertoire was profiled, and TCRdb retains in-frame clones only, with some absent. The sample has 100,000 to 150,000 clones, around 94% seen once. The rearrangement joins TRBV4-2 to TRBJ2-1, with 8 bases identical to TRBD2. Sequenced input: PBMCs. The clonotype originates from a woman younger than 30 in good health and CMV-seronegative. The CDR3 DNA is TGTGCCAGCAGCCAAGCTGACACTGTGGTAGCGGGACCCCCAACGTACAATGAGCAGTTCTTC. Residues: CASSQADTVVAGPPTYNEQFF.